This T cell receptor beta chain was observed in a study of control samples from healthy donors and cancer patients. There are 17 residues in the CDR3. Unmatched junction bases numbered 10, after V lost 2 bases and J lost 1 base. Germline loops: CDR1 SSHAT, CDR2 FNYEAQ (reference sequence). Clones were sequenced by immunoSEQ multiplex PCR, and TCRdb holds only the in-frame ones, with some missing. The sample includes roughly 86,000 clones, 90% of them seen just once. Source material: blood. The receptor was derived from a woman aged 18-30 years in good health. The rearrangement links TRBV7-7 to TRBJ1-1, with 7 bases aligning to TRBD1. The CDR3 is CASSLFVTGAENTEAFF. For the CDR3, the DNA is TGTGCCAGCAGCTTATTCGTAACAGGGGCTGAGAACACTGAAGCTTTCTTT.